This entry describes one T cell receptor beta chain. The junction differs from germline at one of its ends, possibly a read error. This sample is drawn from a study of tumor-infiltrating lymphocytes in primary liver carcinoma. The roughly 17-31 mg bulk tissue piece was not sorted before simultaneous RNA and DNA extraction. From germline, CDR1 is SQVTM and CDR2 ANQGSEA. The CDR3 has 15 residues. TCR beta cDNA came from around 0.5 ug total RNA, primed with a constant-region primer. Library construction for TCR beta comprised three nested multiplex PCR rounds performed with slightly modified ARM-PCR. The opening two PCR rounds, nine to eleven cycles each, paired TRBV1-TRBV30 forward primers with a C-beta reverse primer. A single record per CDR3 protein comes from TCRdb applying MiXCR to the multiplex PCR reads. The profile shows about 110,000 distinct CDR3 sequences, roughly 80% of them singletons.

The sample taken for sequencing was liver tumor tissue from sampling region 3. Subset denoted: tumor region T3, left-lateral pole. This TCR was sampled from a man aged 35-49 years with primary liver carcinoma and hepatitis B virus infection. V and J are TRBV29-1 and TRBJ1-1, with a possible D match to TRBD1 (5 bases). The CDR3 loop reads CSVSAGWGTNTEAFF. CDR3 sequence (DNA): TGCAGCGTTTCTGCAGGGTGGGGTACGAACACTGAAGCTTTCTTC.